Following are 28 T cell receptor beta chains from one sample sequenced in a study of metastatic and nonmetastatic thyroid tumors. Among the patients, none had received any treatment before thyroid surgery. TCRdb redid the clone calls on the PCR reads using MiXCR. The table lists tens of thousands of clones, over 10% of them singletons. Sequenced: blood. All receptors derive from a male donor with papillary thyroid cancer or a benign thyroid nodule (not recorded which). Some clones in this sample may be carry-over from other donors' samples.

This clone was picked up many times. The CDR3 protein is CASSWASGNEQFF. DNA of the CDR3: TGTGCCAGCAGCTGGGCTAGCGGGAATGAGCAGTTCTTC. The V call is TRBV7-2, the J call TRBJ2-1; 8 nucleotides line up with TRBD2. CDR3 length: 13 amino acids. The V segment lost 4 bases and the J segment 7 bases; nucleotides outside the gene matches: 3. Germline V gene lookup returns CDR1 SGHTA and CDR2 FQGNSA. The whole variable domain, filled in from reference TRBV7-2 and TRBJ2-1, reads GAGVSQSPSNKVTEKGKDVELRCDPISGHTALYWYRQSLGQGLEFLIYFQGNSAPDKSGLPSDRFSAERTGGSVSTLTIQRTQQEDSAVYLCASSWASGNEQFFGPGTRLTVL.

Details on this clone: This may be a read error, as it is one base from a much larger clone. The chain uses TRBV7-6 and TRBJ2-3, with 8 nucleotides matching TRBD1. CDR1 and CDR2 from the germline V gene are SGHVS and FNYEAQ. The CDR3 consists of 15 residues. With 6 bases clipped from V and 2 bases from J, the junction kept 7 bases outside the gene matches. CDR3 in amino acids: CASRRTGSVTDTQYF. As DNA, the CDR3 is TGTGCCAGCAGACGGACAGGGTCAGTCACAGATACGCAGTATTTT.

This clone was picked up many times. The chain uses TRBV2 and TRBJ1-3; 10 bases are a match to TRBD1. Looked up from germline, CDR1 is SNHLY and CDR2 is FYNNEI. The CDR3 spans 17 residues. V shed 7 bases and J 0 bases; nucleotides not matched to a gene: 9. DNA of the CDR3: TGTGCCAGCACGGCCGGGACAGGGGCATCCTCTGGAAACACCATATATTTT. It specifies CASTAGTGASSGNTIYF.

This clone was seen repeatedly, ten times or more. The V gene is TRBV4-2, the J gene TRBJ2-5, with 8 bases identical to TRBD2. Germline lookup yields CDR1 LGHNA and CDR2 YNFKEQ. J was trimmed by 4 bases and V by 4 bases; bases with no gene match: 2. CDR3 length: 13 residues. As DNA, the CDR3 is TGTGCCAGCAGCCGAGGACTAGCAGAGACCCAGTACTTC. Its translation: CASSRGLAETQYF.

This clone is medium-sized. The chain recombines TRBV6-1 with TRBJ1-2; D call uncertain. The CDR3 contains 12 residues. Trimming took 7 bases from V and 4 from J, leaving 10 bases between them. CDR1 is MNHNS and CDR2 is SASEGT in the germline V gene. The CDR3 coding sequence is TGTGCCAGCATGGCAGATGGCTATGGCTACACCTTC. This sequence encodes CASMADGYGYTF.

This clone was recorded at least ten times. The V gene is TRBV6-2 or TRBV6-3, the J gene TRBJ1-1, with a weak D call TRBD1 (5 bases). V was shortened by 3 bases and J by 5 bases, with 10 bases between the two germline ends. The CDR3 consists of 13 residues. Germline V gene data show CDR1 as MNHEY and CDR2 as SVGEGT. The CDR3 region is CASSYGGGTEAFF. Here the CDR3 DNA reads TGTGCCAGCAGTTATGGGGGGGGAACTGAAGCTTTCTTT.

This clone was observed a handful of times. Compared with germline, one end of the junction differs, possibly owing to a read error. J is TRBJ2-6 and V is TRBV12-3 or TRBV12-4, with D possibly being TRBD1 or TRBD2 (6 bases each). This CDR3 comprises 15 residues. In nucleotides, the CDR3 is TGTGCCAGCACAAGGGGGGCTGGTGTGGCCAACGTCTTGACTTTC. Protein product: CASTRGAGVANVLTF.

This clone was recorded many times. The chain recombines TRBV19 with TRBJ2-5; the match to TRBD1 covers 10 bases. The length of the CDR3 is 14 residues. The J segment lost 5 bases and the V segment lost 10 bases, leaving 10 bases of the junction unmatched. The germline V gene has CDR1 LNHDA and CDR2 SQIVND (reference sequence). The CDR3: CATARTGGLETQYF. CDR3 nucleotides: TGTGCCACCGCTCGGACAGGGGGACTGGAGACCCAGTACTTC.

This clone was detected ten times or more. This chain links TRBV18 with TRBJ2-7; a weak D match, TRBD2 (6 bases). V lost 4 bases to trimming and J lost 6 bases, with 10 bases between them. This CDR3 has 12 amino acids. Germline loops: CDR1 KGHSH, CDR2 LQKENI. The CDR3 loop reads CASSRPGGEQYF. CDR3 nucleotide sequence: TGTGCCAGCTCACGCCCCGGGGGCGAGCAGTACTTC.

The V and J genes are TRBV6-1 and TRBJ2-2; TRBD2 matches at 10 bases. CDR1 and CDR2 (germline): MNHNS, SASEGT. V lost 6 bases and J lost 5; bases outside the gene matches: 6. The CDR3 is 15 amino acids. CDR3 loop: CASSGLAGDTGELFF. The DNA for the CDR3 is TGTGCCAGCAGCGGGCTAGCGGGAGATACCGGGGAGCTGTTTTTT.

Ten or more counts support this clone. This sequence joins TRBV28 and TRBJ2-3; D gene uncertain. The CDR3 is made up of 12 amino acids. Germline values: CDR1 MDHEN, CDR2 SYDVKM. Trimming took off 3 bases at V and 5 bases at J, with 6 bases between the two ends. For the CDR3, the DNA is TGTGCCAGCAGTTTTTCGGGAGATACGCAGTATTTT. Its protein is CASSFSGDTQYF.

This clone was seen ten or more times. The chain combines TRBV29-1 with TRBJ2-7, with 7 nucleotides matching TRBD1. The CDR3 contains 13 residues. Germline CDR1 is SQVTM and CDR2 is ANQGSEA. V gave up 7 bases and J gave up 2 bases; unmatched junction bases: 8. The CDR3 region is CSGSAGTAYEQYF. DNA of the CDR3: TGCAGCGGCTCCGCCGGGACAGCCTACGAGCAGTACTTC.

In this sample, this clone turned up many times. The genes are TRBV12-3 or TRBV12-4 and TRBJ1-2, with TRBD1 matching over 10 bases. With 7 bases clipped from V and 3 bases from J, the junction kept 17 bases outside the gene matches. CDR3 length: 18 residues. CDR3: CASTLAGTGDSVDYGYTF. DNA for the CDR3: TGTGCCAGCACCTTAGCTGGGACAGGGGATTCGGTTGACTATGGCTACACCTTC.

This clone is categorized as medium-sized. This chain connects TRBV28 to TRBJ1-2; 7 nucleotides agree with TRBD1. The germline V gene encodes CDR1 MDHEN and CDR2 SYDVKM. The trim removed 5 bases at V and 4 bases at J, leaving 7 bases unmatched. The CDR3 totals 14 residues. DNA for the CDR3: TGTGCCAGCAGTCCGCCGGGACAGCCCTATGGCTACACCTTC. This sequence encodes CASSPPGQPYGYTF.

This clone has at least ten counts. J is TRBJ2-1 and V is TRBV7-9; 8 nucleotides match TRBD1. CDR3 size: 12 residues. V shed 1 base and J 14 bases; nucleotides not matched to a gene: 4. The germline CDR1 and CDR2 sequences are SEHNR and FQNEAQ (reference sequence). CDR3 DNA: TGTGCCAGCAGCTTAGATGGGACAGGAGAGTTCTTC. Translation: CASSLDGTGEFF. Full variable domain (rest looked up from reference TRBV7-9 and TRBJ2-1): DTGVSQNPRHKITKRGQNVTFRCDPISEHNRLYWYRQTLGQGPEFLTYFQNEAQLEKSRLLSDRFSAERPKGSFSTLEIQRTEQGDSAMYLCASSLDGTGEFFGPGTRLTVL.

Many counts were recorded for this clone. V usage is TRBV7-2 and J usage is TRBJ2-5, with D hard to call. Germline lookup yields CDR1 SGHTA and CDR2 FQGNSA. This CDR3 contains 14 residues. Trimming cost V 5 bases and J 1 base, with 11 bases left between them. Here the CDR3 DNA reads TGTGCCAGCAGCCGTCAGGTTGGCCAAGAGACCCAGTACTTC. Residues: CASSRQVGQETQYF. The full variable domain, with the rest looked up from reference TRBV7-2 and TRBJ2-5, is GAGVSQSPSNKVTEKGKDVELRCDPISGHTALYWYRQSLGQGLEFLIYFQGNSAPDKSGLPSDRFSAERTGGSVSTLTIQRTQQEDSAVYLCASSRQVGQETQYFGPGTRLLVL.

To note about this clone: Possible read error: a much larger clone is one base away. V and J are TRBV30 and TRBJ2-5, with D perhaps given as TRBD1 or TRBD2 (5 bases each). CDR3 length: 13 residues. The germline V gene has CDR1 GTSNPN and CDR2 SVGIG (reference sequence). This chain's CDR3 is CAWSLGRGETQHF. As DNA, the CDR3 is TGTGCCTGGAGTCTGGGACGGGGAGAGACCCAGCACTTC.

This clone was observed at least ten times. Other DNA sequences in the sample encode the same CDR3. The J gene is TRBJ2-3, the V gene TRBV20-1; D remains ambiguous. Germline assignment: CDR1 DFQATT and CDR2 SNEGSKA (reference sequence). V lost 3 bases and J lost 0, with 7 bases in between. There are 13 residues in the CDR3. The CDR3 spells CSASRESTDTQYF. CDR3 nucleotides: TGCAGTGCTAGCAGAGAAAGCACAGATACGCAGTATTTT.

V and J are TRBV4-1 and TRBJ1-1; TRBD1 agrees at 7 bases. There are 18 residues in the CDR3. Germline-derived CDR1 and CDR2 are MGHRA and YSYEKL. J gave up 0 bases and V 0 bases, and 10 bases lay outside the gene matches. CDR3 bases: TGCGCCAGCAGCCAAGAAGGGGCAGGGGGATTTATGAACACTGAAGCTTTCTTT. It is translated as CASSQEGAGGFMNTEAFF.

This clone was counted at least ten times. This sequence joins TRBV11-1 and TRBJ2-2, with 7 bases aligning to TRBD1. The CDR3 is 19 amino acids. Germline trimming cut 0 bases from V and 4 bases from J; bases unmatched to any gene: 14. Germline CDR1 SGHAT, CDR2 FQDESV (reference sequence). The CDR3 DNA reads TGTGCCAGCAGCTTAGCCGACAGGGTCTGGCGTGGGAGCACCGGGGAGCTGTTTTTT. Translating it yields CASSLADRVWRGSTGELFF. Variable domain in full (rest from reference TRBV11-1 and TRBJ2-2): EAEVAQSPRYKITEKSQAVAFWCDPISGHATLYWYRQILGQGPELLVQFQDESVVDDSQLPKDRFSAERLKGVDSTLKIQPAELGDSAMYLCASSLADRVWRGSTGELFFGEGSRLTVL.

Ten or more counts support this clone. The chain couples TRBV10-1 to TRBJ2-1; tentatively, D is TRBD2 (6 bases). The V end lost 3 bases, the J end lost 7 bases, and 16 bases lay between the germline ends. The CDR3 is made up of 15 amino acids. Per germline, CDR1 WNHNN and CDR2 SYGVQD (reference sequence). The CDR3 protein is CASSDSRGLANEQFF. DNA of the CDR3: TGCGCCAGCAGTGACTCAAGGGGACTGGCGAATGAGCAGTTCTTC.

The V gene is TRBV27, the J gene TRBJ1-2; TRBD1 is a possible D gene (5 bases). This CDR3 comprises 12 residues. Germline loops: CDR1 MNHEY, CDR2 SMNVEV (reference sequence). The V end lost 0 bases, the J end lost 10 bases, and 9 bases lay between the germline ends. In nucleotides, the CDR3 is TGTGCCAGCAGTTTATCTGGGGACGTCTACACCTTC. It yields the protein CASSLSGDVYTF.

This clone was seen ten or more times. V and J are TRBV2 and TRBJ2-1, with D possibly matching TRBD2 (6 bases). CDR1 is SNHLY and CDR2 is FYNNEI in the germline V gene. CDR3 size: 15 residues. Between the trimmed V and J ends, which lost 6 bases and 4 bases, there was a span of 16 bases. This chain's CDR3 is CASSTGVGAYNEQFF. CDR3 DNA: TGTGCCAGCAGCACGGGGGTTGGGGCTTACAATGAGCAGTTCTTC.

There are many counts of this clone. The chain uses TRBV5-1 and TRBJ2-1, with 11 bases fitting TRBD1. The trim removed 0 bases at V and 2 bases at J, leaving 4 bases unmatched. In germline, CDR1 is SGHRS, CDR2 YFSETQ. The CDR3 length is 17 residues. The CDR3: CASSLAPGQGAYNEQFF. As DNA, the CDR3 is TGCGCCAGCAGCTTGGCACCGGGACAGGGGGCCTACAATGAGCAGTTCTTC.

This clone was recorded at least ten times. V is TRBV5-1 and J is TRBJ2-1, with 7 bases aligning to TRBD2. The CDR3 covers 14 residues. The germline CDR1 and CDR2 sequences are SGHRS and YFSETQ. Unmatched junction bases numbered 5, after V lost 4 bases and J lost 4 bases. CDR3 region: CASSGAGRYNEQFF. The CDR3 DNA follows: TGCGCCAGCAGCGGAGCGGGAAGGTACAATGAGCAGTTCTTC. Combining the CDR3 with reference TRBV5-1 and TRBJ2-1 gives the whole variable domain KAGVTQTPRYLIKTRGQQVTLSCSPISGHRSVSWYQQTPGQGLQFLFEYFSETQRNKGNFPGRFSGRQFSNSRSEMNVSTLELGDSALYLCASSGAGRYNEQFFGPGTRLTVL.

This clone was observed a few times. The chain recombines TRBV28 with TRBJ2-1; possibly TRBD2 for D (6 bases). Germline CDR1 reads MDHEN; CDR2 reads SYDVKM. V was cut by 11 bases and J by 7 bases, with 18 bases left in between. This CDR3 is built from 13 residues. CDR3 loop: CAVSGATRNEQFF. CDR3 nucleotides: TGTGCCGTATCGGGAGCGACTAGAAATGAGCAGTTCTTC.

This clone was picked up a small number of times. One base away lies a much larger clone, so this may be a sequencing read error. The gene calls are TRBV2 and TRBJ2-1, with D perhaps being TRBD1 or TRBD2 (7 bases each). CDR1 is SNHLY, CDR2 FYNNEI, per germline. V was cut by 2 bases and J by 10 bases, with 18 bases left in between. The CDR3 runs to 15 residues. The CDR3 sequence: CASSELESQGGEQFF. CDR3 coding DNA: TGTGCCAGCAGTGAACTGGAGAGTCAGGGGGGGGAGCAGTTCTTC.

In its sample, this clone is medium-sized. V is TRBV28 and J is TRBJ2-7; 7 positions agree with TRBD2. From germline, CDR1 is MDHEN and CDR2 SYDVKM. V was pared by 3 bases and J by 1 base, with 9 bases of the junction left unmatched. The CDR3 extends over 16 amino acids. The CDR3 protein is CASSFSLAGRSYEQYF. The CDR3 coding sequence is TGTGCCAGCAGTTTCTCCCTAGCCGGGAGGTCCTACGAGCAGTACTTC.